These 14 T cell receptor beta chains were sequenced from one sample in a study of blood T cells in healthy people across ages. PCR was performed a second time for 7 to 11 cycles using a sample-barcoded 5' primer and a J-beta primer mix. Each CDR3 protein is one row after TCRdb ran MiXCR on the 5' RACE reads. The sample includes 1.5 million to 2 million distinct CDR3 sequences, roughly two fifths of them seen just once. The sequenced sample was blood. These TCRs come from a human donor in good health.

The chain uses TRBV20-1 and TRBJ2-5, with 8 bases identical to TRBD1. This CDR3 is built from 12 residues. Germline V gene lookup returns CDR1 DFQATT and CDR2 SNEGSKA (reference sequence). Germline trimming cut 5 bases from V and 3 bases from J; bases unmatched to any gene: 2. The CDR3 region is CSAYRGEETQYF. For the CDR3, the DNA is TGCAGTGCTTACAGGGGGGAAGAGACCCAGTACTTC.

The genes are TRBV4-3 and TRBJ1-3; the D gene is possibly TRBD1 (6 bases). CDR1 is LGHNA and CDR2 is YSLEER in the germline V gene. The length of the CDR3 is 17 residues. The V end was cut by 4 bases, the J end by 1 base, with 17 bases between. CDR3 nucleotides: TGCGCCAGCAGCCTCTTGCACAGGGAGGGGTCTGGAAACACCATATATTTT. It codes for CASSLLHREGSGNTIYF.

V usage is TRBV19 and J usage is TRBJ2-5, with unresolved D. CDR3 length: 13 amino acids. Trimming took 11 bases from V and 2 from J, leaving 15 bases between them. The germline CDR1 and CDR2 sequences are LNHDA and SQIVND (reference sequence). Written as DNA, the CDR3 is TGTGCCGTCAAGCACAGTTTTCAAGAGACCCAGTACTTC. Translation gives CAVKHSFQETQYF.

A few counts support this clonotype. V usage is TRBV29-1 and J usage is TRBJ1-1; no definite D call. V was cut by 7 bases and J by 3 bases, with 12 bases left in between. Germline CDR1 is SQVTM and CDR2 is ANQGSEA. The length of the CDR3 is 12 residues. CDR3 DNA: TGCAGCGGTGGCCCGAGGGACACTGAAGCTTTCTTT. Amino acid sequence: CSGGPRDTEAFF.

This rearrangement joins TRBV7-3 to TRBJ2-1, with a tentative D call TRBD2 (6 bases). The V and J ends lost 5 bases and 2 bases respectively, with 13 bases between them. Germline V gene lookup returns CDR1 SGHTA and CDR2 FQGTGA. This CDR3 region has 15 residues. The CDR3 protein is CASSMGGEPYNEQFF. Here the CDR3 DNA reads TGTGCCAGCAGCATGGGCGGGGAACCCTACAATGAGCAGTTCTTC.

The chain recombines TRBV18 with TRBJ2-7; 8 bases are shared with TRBD1. The V gene's germline CDR1 is KGHSH and CDR2 LQKENI. The V gene end was trimmed by 5 bases and the J gene end by 4 bases; junction bases not matched to a gene: 7. The CDR3 runs 14 residues. CDR3 in DNA: TGTGCCAGCTCAGTGGACAGGGCGTTATACGAGCAGTACTTC. It translates to CASSVDRALYEQYF.

This clonotype was observed a few times. This chain connects TRBV20-1 to TRBJ2-4, with a weak D call TRBD1 (6 bases). The J call is uncertain, as TRBJ2-7 better fits the DNA end. Germline V gene lookup returns CDR1 DFQATT and CDR2 SNEGSKA (reference sequence). The CDR3 extends over 13 amino acids. In DNA form, the CDR3 reads TGCAGTGCTAGTGACGGACAGACCTACGAGCAGTACTTC. Its translation is CSASDGQTYEQYF.

Only a few counts were recorded for this clonotype. The CDR3 sequence is CSVSRQTLAKNIQYF. CDR3 DNA: TGCAGCGTTTCCCGACAAACCTTAGCCAAAAACATTCAGTACTTC. The gene calls are TRBV29-1 and TRBJ2-4; D is unresolved. The CDR3 sequence is 15 residues long. Germline values: CDR1 SQVTM, CDR2 ANQGSEA. V shed 5 bases and J shed 0 bases, with 14 bases lying between them.

This clonotype was recorded a few times. The chain employs TRBV18 and TRBJ2-3; 12 bases are shared with TRBD2. CDR3 size: 19 residues. After removal of 3 bases from V and 3 bases from J, the junction contained 13 bases not matched to a gene. Looked up from germline, CDR1 is KGHSH and CDR2 is LQKENI. CDR3 region: CASSPPGLAGSIRTDTQYF. The CDR3 DNA sequence: TGTGCCAGCTCACCTCCCGGACTAGCGGGGTCCATTCGTACAGATACGCAGTATTTT. The whole variable domain, filled in from reference TRBV18 and TRBJ2-3, reads NAGVMQNPRHLVRRRGQEARLRCSPMKGHSHVYWYRQLPEEGLKFMVYLQKENIIDESGMPKERFSAEFPKEGPSILRIQQVVRGDSAAYFCASSPPGLAGSIRTDTQYFGPGTRLTVL.

This clonotype was recorded many times. The chain combines TRBV11-1 with TRBJ2-5; D gene ambiguous. Germline CDR1 is SGHAT and CDR2 is FQDESV (reference sequence). The CDR3 is 13 residues long. V lost 0 bases and J lost 13, with 15 bases in between. The DNA of the CDR3 is TGTGCCAGCAGCTTAGCGGAGACAACGCGTTTGTACTTC. Translating it yields CASSLAETTRLYF.

This rearrangement joins TRBV4-1 to TRBJ1-2; 9 nucleotides match TRBD1. Trimming took 4 bases from V and 4 from J; bases not matched to a gene: 7. CDR1 and CDR2 from the germline V gene are MGHRA and YSYEKL. This CDR3 contains 15 residues. The CDR3 is CASSRDTGGLYGYTF. The CDR3 nucleotides read TGCGCCAGCAGCCGAGATACAGGGGGCCTCTATGGCTACACCTTC.

The gene calls are TRBV4-1 and TRBJ2-6, with a possible D match to TRBD1 (6 bases). The germline CDR1 and CDR2 sequences are MGHRA and YSYEKL. V was pared by 4 bases and J by 4 bases, with 20 bases between. The CDR3 extends over 18 amino acids. The CDR3, as DNA: TGCGCCAGCAGCCCTGGACAGCTGATGGGCGTCGGGGCCAACGTCCTGACTTTC. Its protein product is CASSPGQLMGVGANVLTF.

V is TRBV6-2 or TRBV6-3 and J is TRBJ1-5, with unresolved D. This CDR3 has 14 amino acids. Germline CDR1 is MNHEY and CDR2 is SVGEGT. With 11 bases removed from V and 0 bases from J, the gap between germline ends came to 14 bases. The CDR3 nucleotides read TGTGCCGGTCGACTGTCATATAGCAATCAGCCCCAGCATTTT. Translation gives CAGRLSYSNQPQHF.

This clonotype was seen more than once but under ten times. The V gene is TRBV5-8, the J gene TRBJ2-2; no firm D call. This CDR3 has 10 amino acids. Germline lookup yields CDR1 SGHTS and CDR2 YDEGEE. The V gene lost 3 bases and the J gene lost 8 bases, with 2 bases spanning the gap. CDR3 loop: CASSSGELFF. CDR3 in DNA: TGTGCCAGCAGCTCGGGGGAGCTGTTTTTT. Supplemented by reference TRBV5-8 and TRBJ2-2, the full variable domain reads EAGVTQSPTHLIKTRGQQATLRCSPISGHTSVYWYQQALGLGLQFLLWYDEGEERNRGNFPPRFSGRQFPNYSSELNVNALELEDSALYLCASSSGELFFGEGSRLTVL.